The T cell receptor beta chain described here comes from a study of blood T cell repertoires in COVID-19. Study background: The origin of the acute and convalescent COVID-19 samples was the United States, Italy and Spain. Sample material is recorded as cDNA or gDNA derived from T cells, B-cell-depleted T cells, or PBMCs.

This clone was counted a single time. CDR3 size: 13 residues. The junction had 7 bases not matched to a gene; V was cut back by 9 bases and J by 9 bases. The germline V gene has CDR1 MNHNY and CDR2 SVGAGI (reference sequence). Authors' analysis steps: It was from reference gene primer amplification that nucleated cell counts were estimated. The table came from immunoSEQ multiplex PCR; TCRdb's copy has only in-frame clones and leaves some out. D and trimming were read from the DNA, whereas the V and J calls and clone size are those reported in that table. The sample includes roughly 210,000 clones, about 88% of them seen just once.

Sequenced material: peripheral blood. This sequence was found in a man aged 70-80 years with acute or convalescent COVID-19. V is TRBV6-6 and J is TRBJ2-1, with TRBD2 identical over 11 bases. DNA for the CDR3: TGTGCCAGGACCCTAGCGGGAGGTTGTGAGCAGTTCTTC. Its translation: CARTLAGGCEQFF.